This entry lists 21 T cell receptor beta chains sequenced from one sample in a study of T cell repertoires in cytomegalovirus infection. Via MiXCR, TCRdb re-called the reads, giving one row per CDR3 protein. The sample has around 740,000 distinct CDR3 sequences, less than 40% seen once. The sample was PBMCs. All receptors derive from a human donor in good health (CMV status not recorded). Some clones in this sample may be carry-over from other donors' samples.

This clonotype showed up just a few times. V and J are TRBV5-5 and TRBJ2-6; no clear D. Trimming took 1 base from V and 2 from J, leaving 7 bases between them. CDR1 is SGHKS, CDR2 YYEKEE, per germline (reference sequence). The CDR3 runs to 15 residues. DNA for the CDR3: TGTGCCAGCAGCTTGTCGGCGACTGGGGCCAACGTCCTGACTTTC. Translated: CASSLSATGANVLTF.

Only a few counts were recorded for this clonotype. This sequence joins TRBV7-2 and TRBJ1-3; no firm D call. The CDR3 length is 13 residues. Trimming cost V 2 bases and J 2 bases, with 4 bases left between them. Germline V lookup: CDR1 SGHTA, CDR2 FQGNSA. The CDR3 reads CASSLKAGNTIYF. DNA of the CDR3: TGTGCCAGCAGCTTAAAGGCTGGAAACACCATATATTTT.

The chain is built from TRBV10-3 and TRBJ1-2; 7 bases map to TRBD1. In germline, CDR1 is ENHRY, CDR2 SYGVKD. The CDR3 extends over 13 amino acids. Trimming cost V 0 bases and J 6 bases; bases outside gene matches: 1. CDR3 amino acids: CAISESTGNGYTF. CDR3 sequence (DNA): TGTGCCATCAGTGAGTCGACAGGGAATGGCTACACCTTC.

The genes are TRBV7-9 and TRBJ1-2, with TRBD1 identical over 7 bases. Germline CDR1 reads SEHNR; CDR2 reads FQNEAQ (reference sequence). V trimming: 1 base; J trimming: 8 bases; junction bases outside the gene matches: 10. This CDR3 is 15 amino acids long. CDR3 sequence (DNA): TGTGCCAGCAGCTTAGAAAACAGGGGTTTCGGAGGCTACACCTTC. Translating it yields CASSLENRGFGGYTF.

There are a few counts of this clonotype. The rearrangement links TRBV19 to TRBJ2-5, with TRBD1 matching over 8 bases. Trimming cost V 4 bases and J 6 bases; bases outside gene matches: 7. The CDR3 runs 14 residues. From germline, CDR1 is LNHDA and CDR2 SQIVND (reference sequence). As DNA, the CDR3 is TGTGCCAGTAGTACCGGGACAGGTTTGAAGACCCAGTACTTC. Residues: CASSTGTGLKTQYF.

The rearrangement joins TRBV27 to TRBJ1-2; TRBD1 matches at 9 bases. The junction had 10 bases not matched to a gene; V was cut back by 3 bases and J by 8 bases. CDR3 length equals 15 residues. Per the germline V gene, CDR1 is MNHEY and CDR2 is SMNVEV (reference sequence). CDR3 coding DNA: TGTGCCAGCAGTTTCCTTTTCGGGACAGGGCACGGCTACACCTTC. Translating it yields CASSFLFGTGHGYTF.

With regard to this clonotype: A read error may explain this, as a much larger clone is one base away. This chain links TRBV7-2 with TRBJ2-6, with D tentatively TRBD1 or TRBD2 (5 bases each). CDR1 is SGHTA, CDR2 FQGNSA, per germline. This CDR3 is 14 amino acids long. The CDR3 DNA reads TGTGCCATCAGCCGAAGGGACGGGGCCAACGTCCTGACTTTC. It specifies CAISRRDGANVLTF. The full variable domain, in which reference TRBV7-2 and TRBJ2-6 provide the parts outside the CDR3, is GAGVSQSPSNKVTEKGKDVELRCDPISGHTALYWYRQSLGQGLEFLIYFQGNSAPDKSGLPSDRFSAERTGGSVSTLTIQRTQQEDSAVYLCAISRRDGANVLTFGAGSRLTVL.

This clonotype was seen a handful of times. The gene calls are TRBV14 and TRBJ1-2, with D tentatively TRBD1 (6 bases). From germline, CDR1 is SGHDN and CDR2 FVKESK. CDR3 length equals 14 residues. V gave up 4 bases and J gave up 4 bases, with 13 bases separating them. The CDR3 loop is CASSRAGVAYGYTF. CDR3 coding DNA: TGTGCCAGCAGCCGGGCAGGGGTGGCCTATGGCTACACCTTC.

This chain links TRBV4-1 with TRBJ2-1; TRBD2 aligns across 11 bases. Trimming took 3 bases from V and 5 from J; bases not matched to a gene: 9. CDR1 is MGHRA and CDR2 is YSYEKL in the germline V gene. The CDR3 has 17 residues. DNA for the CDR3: TGCGCCAGCAGCCAGGGCGTTCTAGCGGGAGGCCACAATGAGCAGTTCTTC. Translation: CASSQGVLAGGHNEQFF.

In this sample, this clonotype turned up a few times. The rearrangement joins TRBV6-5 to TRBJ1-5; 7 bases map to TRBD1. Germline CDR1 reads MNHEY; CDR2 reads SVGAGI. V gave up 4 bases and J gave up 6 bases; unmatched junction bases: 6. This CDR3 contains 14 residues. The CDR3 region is CASSWRQGPQPQHF. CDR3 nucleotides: TGTGCCAGCAGTTGGAGACAGGGTCCTCAGCCCCAGCATTTT.

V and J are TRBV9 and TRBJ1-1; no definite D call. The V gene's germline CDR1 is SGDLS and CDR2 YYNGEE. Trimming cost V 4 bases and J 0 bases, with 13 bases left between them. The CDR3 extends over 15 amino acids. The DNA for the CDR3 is TGTGCCAGCAGCTTCATGAGCGGCATGAACACTGAAGCTTTCTTT. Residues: CASSFMSGMNTEAFF.

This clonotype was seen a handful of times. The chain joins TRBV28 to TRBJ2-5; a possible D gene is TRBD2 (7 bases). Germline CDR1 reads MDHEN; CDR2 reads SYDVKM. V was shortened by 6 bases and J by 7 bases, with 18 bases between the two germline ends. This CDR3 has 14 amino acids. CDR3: CASSPLEGEGTQYF. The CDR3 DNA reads TGTGCCAGCAGCCCCCTGGAGGGGGAGGGGACCCAGTACTTC.

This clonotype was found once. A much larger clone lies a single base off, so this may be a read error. Written as DNA, the CDR3 is TGTGCCAGCAGCTCAGGATGGGGCTACGAGCAGTACTTC. Its translation is CASSSGWGYEQYF. V is TRBV11-3 and J is TRBJ2-7; D is undetermined. The germline CDR1 and CDR2 sequences are SGHNT and YENEEA. The V gene lost 4 bases and the J gene lost 3 bases, with 10 bases spanning the gap. The CDR3 is 13 residues long.

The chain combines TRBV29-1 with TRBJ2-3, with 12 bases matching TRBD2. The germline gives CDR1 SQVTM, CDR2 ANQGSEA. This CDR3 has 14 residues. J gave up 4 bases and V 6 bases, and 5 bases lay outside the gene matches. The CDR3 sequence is CSVVTSGGPDTQYF. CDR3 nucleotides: TGCAGCGTCGTGACTAGCGGGGGTCCAGATACGCAGTATTTT.

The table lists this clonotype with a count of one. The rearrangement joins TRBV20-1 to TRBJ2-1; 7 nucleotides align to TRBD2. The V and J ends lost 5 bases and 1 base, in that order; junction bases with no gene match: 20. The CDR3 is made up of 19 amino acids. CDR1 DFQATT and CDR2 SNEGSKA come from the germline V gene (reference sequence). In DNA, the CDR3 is TGCAGTGCTTCTAACTTAGGACTAGTTGGTAGTTTTTCCTACAATGAGCAGTTCTTC. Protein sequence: CSASNLGLVGSFSYNEQFF.

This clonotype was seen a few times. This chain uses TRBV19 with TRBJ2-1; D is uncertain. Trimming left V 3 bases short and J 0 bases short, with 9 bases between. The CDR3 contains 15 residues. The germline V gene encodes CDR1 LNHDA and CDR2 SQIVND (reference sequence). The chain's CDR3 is CASSIGVSSYNEQFF. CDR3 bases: TGTGCCAGTAGTATTGGGGTAAGCTCCTACAATGAGCAGTTCTTC.

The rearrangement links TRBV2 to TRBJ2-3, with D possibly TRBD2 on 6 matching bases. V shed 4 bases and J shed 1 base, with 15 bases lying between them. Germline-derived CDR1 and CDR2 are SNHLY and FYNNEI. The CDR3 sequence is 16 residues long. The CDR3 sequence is CASSGGEWRGTDTQYF. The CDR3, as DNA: TGTGCCAGCAGTGGGGGGGAGTGGCGGGGCACAGATACGCAGTATTTT.

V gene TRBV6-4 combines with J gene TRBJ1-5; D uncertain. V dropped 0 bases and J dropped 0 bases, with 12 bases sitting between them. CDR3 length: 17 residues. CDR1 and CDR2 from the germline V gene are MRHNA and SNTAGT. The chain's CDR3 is CASSDSERAYSNQPQHF. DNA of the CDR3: TGTGCCAGCAGTGACTCTGAACGCGCTTATAGCAATCAGCCCCAGCATTTT.

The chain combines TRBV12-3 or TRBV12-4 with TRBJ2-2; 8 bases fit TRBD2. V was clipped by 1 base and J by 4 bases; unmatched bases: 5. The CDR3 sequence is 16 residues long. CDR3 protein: CASSLGAGAGTGELFF. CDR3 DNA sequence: TGTGCCAGCAGTTTAGGAGCGGGAGCTGGCACCGGGGAGCTGTTTTTT.

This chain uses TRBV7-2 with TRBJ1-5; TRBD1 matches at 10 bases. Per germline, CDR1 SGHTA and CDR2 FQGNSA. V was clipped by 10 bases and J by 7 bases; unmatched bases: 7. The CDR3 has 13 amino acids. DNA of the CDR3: TGTGCCACCTCCTGGACAGGGGGGCAGCCCCAGCATTTT. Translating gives CATSWTGGQPQHF.

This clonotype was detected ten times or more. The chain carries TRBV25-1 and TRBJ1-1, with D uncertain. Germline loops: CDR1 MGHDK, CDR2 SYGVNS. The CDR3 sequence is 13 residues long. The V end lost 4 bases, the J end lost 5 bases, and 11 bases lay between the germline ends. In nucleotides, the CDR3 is TGTGCCAGCAGTGGTCCGGGAAGAACTGAAGCTTTCTTT. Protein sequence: CASSGPGRTEAFF. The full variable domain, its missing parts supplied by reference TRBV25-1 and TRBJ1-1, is EADIYQTPRYLVIGTGKKITLECSQTMGHDKMYWYQQDPGMELHLIHYSYGVNSTEKGDLSSESTVSRIRTEHFPLTLESARPSHTSQYLCASSGPGRTEAFFGQGTRLTVV.